The source of this TCR beta chain is a study of blood T cell repertoires in COVID-19. The CDR3 length is 15 residues. Sequenced by immunoSEQ multiplex PCR; TCRdb stores in-frame clones only, minus some. The data contain about 140,000 clones, roughly 80% of them seen just once; the ten biggest clones take up roughly 9%. This sequence originates from a woman in her forties or fifties with active or convalescent COVID-19. The sequencing input was peripheral blood. This sequence joins TRBV21-1 and TRBJ2-2; the tabulated D call, TRBD2, remains unverified against the DNA. TRBV21-1 is a documented pseudogene. CDR3 bases: TGTGCCAGCAGCCCCGGGGCAGGGAGGGTCGGGGAGCTGTTTTTT. This translates into CASSPGAGRVGELFF.